The 32 T cell receptor beta chains in this list originate from one sample, sequenced in a study of cytomegalovirus exposure and HLA in healthy donors. The PCR made use of 60 Vbeta and 13 Jbeta primers. The table came from immunoSEQ multiplex PCR; TCRdb's copy has only in-frame clones and leaves some out. The table lists about 190,000 clones, about 88% of them singletons. Sequences were obtained from PBMCs. These receptors all come from a woman aged 30 to 39 in good health and CMV-seronegative.

The chain recombines TRBV6-1 with TRBJ2-6, with 7 bases identical to TRBD1. Germline lookup yields CDR1 MNHNS and CDR2 SASEGT. The V gene end was trimmed by 9 bases and the J gene end by 2 bases; junction bases not matched to a gene: 7. The CDR3 contains 15 residues. Here the CDR3 reads CASKGAEAGANVLTF. The CDR3 nucleotides are TGTGCCAGTAAGGGGGCAGAGGCTGGGGCCAACGTCCTGACTTTC.

This rearrangement joins TRBV2 to TRBJ2-7, with 9 bases that match TRBD1. The junction had 6 bases not matched to a gene; V was cut back by 7 bases and J by 5 bases. In germline, CDR1 is SNHLY, CDR2 FYNNEI. This CDR3 is built from 13 residues. As DNA, the CDR3 is TGTGCCAGCAATACCGACAGGGGGGACGAGCAGTACTTC. It is translated as CASNTDRGDEQYF.

As concerns this clone: A read error may produce the germline difference seen at one junction end. The rearrangement joins TRBV2 to TRBJ2-2, with D unresolved. CDR1 and CDR2 (germline): SNHLY, FYNNEI. This CDR3 is built from 13 residues. The CDR3 loop is CASSAAKTGELFF. The DNA of the CDR3 is TGTGCCAGCAGCGCTGCGAAAACCGGGGAGCTGTTTTTT. Based on the CDR3 plus reference TRBV2 and TRBJ2-2, the full variable domain is EPEVTQTPSHQVTQMGQEVILRCVPISNHLYFYWYRQILGQKVEFLVSFYNNEISEKSEIFDDQFSVERPDGSNFTLKIRSTKLEDSAMYFCASSAAKTGELFFGEGSRLTVL.

V and J are TRBV4-2 and TRBJ1-5, with D perhaps TRBD1 (6 bases). The V and J ends lost 1 base and 4 bases respectively, with 11 bases between them. The CDR3 totals 15 residues. Germline lookup yields CDR1 LGHNA and CDR2 YNFKEQ. The DNA of the CDR3 is TGTGCCAGCAGCCAAGCCGGGACACTGAATCAGCCCCAGCATTTT. It is translated as CASSQAGTLNQPQHF.

On this clone itself: Other DNA sequences in the sample encode the same CDR3. Written as DNA, the CDR3 is TGTGCCAGCAGCTTAACCGGTGGGAACACTGAAGCTTTCTTT. It yields the protein CASSLTGGNTEAFF. This chain joins TRBV7-3 and TRBJ1-1; D is ambiguous. V shed 0 bases and J shed 1 base, with 6 bases lying between them. This CDR3 region has 14 residues. The V gene's germline CDR1 is SGHTA and CDR2 FQGTGA.

V gene TRBV4-2 combines with J gene TRBJ2-3, with 7 bases matching TRBD2. Losses at the gene ends were 4 bases for V and 6 bases for J; bases not matched to a gene: 10. The length of the CDR3 is 15 residues. Germline values: CDR1 LGHNA, CDR2 YNFKEQ. The CDR3 sequence is CASSRRSGYGDTQYF. DNA for the CDR3: TGTGCCAGCAGCCGCCGTAGCGGGTATGGGGATACGCAGTATTTT.

Points on this clone: Distinct nucleotide sequences in the sample also encode this CDR3. This chain uses TRBV9 with TRBJ2-5, with D possibly being TRBD2 (5 bases). Per germline, CDR1 SGDLS and CDR2 YYNGEE. This CDR3 has 14 amino acids. V lost 0 bases, J lost 4 bases, and 10 bases lay in between. For the CDR3, the DNA is TGTGCCAGCAGCGTAGCCAGCGGCGGAGAGACCCAGTACTTC. Its protein is CASSVASGGETQYF.

The V call is TRBV4-1, the J call TRBJ2-1, with TRBD2 identical over 7 bases. CDR1 and CDR2 (germline): MGHRA, YSYEKL. J gave up 5 bases and V 1 base, and 5 bases lay outside the gene matches. This CDR3 has 15 amino acids. CDR3 in DNA: TGCGCCAGCAGCCAAGGCGGGGGTCAAAACAATGAGCAGTTCTTC. This codes for CASSQGGGQNNEQFF.

The chain links TRBV5-6 to TRBJ1-3; D may be TRBD1 (5 bases). CDR1 and CDR2 (germline): SGHDT, YYEEEE. This CDR3 has 15 amino acids. V was cut by 0 bases and J by 8 bases, with 15 bases left in between. CDR3 sequence reads: CASSLAGRQSDTIYF. The CDR3 region has the DNA TGTGCCAGCAGCTTGGCGGGCAGACAGTCGGACACCATATATTTT.

This clone was picked up a small number of times. This chain uses TRBV11-2 with TRBJ2-7; D is perhaps TRBD1 (5 bases). Trimming shortened V by 5 bases and J by 6 bases, and 17 bases separated the two germline ends. CDR1 SGHAT and CDR2 FQNNGV come from the germline V gene. This CDR3 spans 14 amino acids. In nucleotides, the CDR3 is TGTGCCAGCAGCCAGGGAAGAGTGGTCCTCGAGCAGTACTTC. Protein sequence: CASSQGRVVLEQYF.

The CDR3 reads CASSNTENEKLFF. In DNA, the CDR3 is TGTGCCAGTAGCAACACAGAGAATGAAAAACTGTTTTTT. The V and J genes are TRBV19 and TRBJ1-4; D call uncertain. The germline V and J ends were trimmed by 6 bases and 5 bases, with 10 bases remaining between them. The CDR3 sequence is 13 residues long. The germline CDR1 and CDR2 sequences are LNHDA and SQIVND (reference sequence).

The chain has TRBV15 and TRBJ2-3; the match to TRBD2 covers 13 bases. Germline V gives CDR1 LNHNV, CDR2 YYDKDF (reference sequence). The CDR3 is 17 amino acids. V lost 4 bases to trimming and J lost 0 bases; unmatched junction nucleotides: 4. CDR3 in DNA: TGTGCCACCAGCATGACTAGCGGGGGGTTTAGCACAGATACGCAGTATTTT. Its protein product is CATSMTSGGFSTDTQYF.

This clone occurred a few times. The chain recombines TRBV5-1 with TRBJ2-3, with 13 bases lining up with TRBD2. The V gene end was trimmed by 3 bases and the J gene end by 9 bases; junction bases not matched to a gene: 10. The CDR3 consists of 16 residues. Germline-derived CDR1 and CDR2 are SGHRS and YFSETQ. CDR3: CASSSSTGTSGITQYF. The CDR3 coding sequence is TGCGCCAGCAGCTCCTCTACCGGGACTAGCGGGATCACGCAGTATTTT. Supplemented by reference TRBV5-1 and TRBJ2-3, the full variable domain reads KAGVTQTPRYLIKTRGQQVTLSCSPISGHRSVSWYQQTPGQGLQFLFEYFSETQRNKGNFPGRFSGRQFSNSRSEMNVSTLELGDSALYLCASSSSTGTSGITQYFGPGTRLTVL.

The chain has TRBV5-1 and TRBJ2-1; the match to TRBD2 covers 11 bases. The germline gives CDR1 SGHRS, CDR2 YFSETQ. With 3 bases clipped from V and 8 bases from J, the junction kept 4 bases outside the gene matches. The CDR3 has 14 residues. For the CDR3, the DNA is TGCGCCAGCAGCTCGGGACTAGCGGTCCATGAGCAGTTCTTC. Residues: CASSSGLAVHEQFF. The variable domain in full, with the rest retrieved from reference TRBV5-1 and TRBJ2-1, is KAGVTQTPRYLIKTRGQQVTLSCSPISGHRSVSWYQQTPGQGLQFLFEYFSETQRNKGNFPGRFSGRQFSNSRSEMNVSTLELGDSALYLCASSSGLAVHEQFFGPGTRLTVL.

This chain joins TRBV4-1 and TRBJ2-7, with 7 bases fitting TRBD2. The CDR3 is 15 amino acids. Germline values: CDR1 MGHRA, CDR2 YSYEKL. V was clipped by 1 base and J by 5 bases; unmatched bases: 8. The CDR3 bases are TGCGCCAGCAGCCAAGCGGCAGCGGGGACCCACGAGCAGTACTTC. Protein: CASSQAAAGTHEQYF.

This chain joins TRBV27 and TRBJ2-6; D gene unclear. CDR1 and CDR2 from the germline V gene are MNHEY and SMNVEV (reference sequence). The CDR3 has 13 amino acids. Trimming removed 6 bases from V and 1 base from J, with 4 bases in between. CDR3 sequence (DNA): TGTGCCAGCAGACAGTCTGGGGCCAACGTCCTGACTTTC. This translates into CASRQSGANVLTF.

The J gene is TRBJ1-2, the V gene TRBV6-1; D not certain. This CDR3 has 13 amino acids. Germline values: CDR1 MNHNS, CDR2 SASEGT. Trimming pared 6 bases from V and 4 bases from J, leaving 12 bases between. The CDR3 sequence: CASRSGLPYGYTF. The CDR3 region has the DNA TGTGCCAGCAGGAGCGGTCTTCCCTATGGCTACACCTTC.

The V and J genes are TRBV18 and TRBJ2-3; tentatively, D is TRBD2 (5 bases). Germline V gives CDR1 KGHSH, CDR2 LQKENI. The V gene lost 3 bases and the J gene lost 6 bases, with 16 bases spanning the gap. The CDR3 has 15 amino acids. The CDR3 sequence is CASSPGMSPGDTQYF. The CDR3 nucleotides are TGTGCCAGCTCACCCGGGATGTCGCCGGGGGATACGCAGTATTTT.

This sequence joins TRBV2 and TRBJ2-1; weak D call: TRBD2 (6 bases). CDR1 is SNHLY, CDR2 FYNNEI, per germline. V lost 3 bases and J 10 bases, leaving 10 bases between the germline ends. The CDR3 has 12 amino acids. The CDR3 coding sequence is TGTGCCAGCAGTGAGGGGAGGTGGGAGCAGTTCTTC. Encoded protein: CASSEGRWEQFF.

V is TRBV5-1 and J is TRBJ2-5, with 15 bases fitting TRBD2. Gene TRBJ2-7 matches the end of the DNA better, so the J call may be wrong. Looked up from germline, CDR1 is SGHRS and CDR2 is YFSETQ. CDR3 length: 17 residues. CDR3: CASSLEGLAGGDYEQYF. CDR3 bases: TGCGCCAGCAGCTTGGAGGGACTAGCGGGAGGAGACTACGAGCAGTACTTC.

CDR3 sequence reads: CASSESWSSYNEQFF. CDR3 coding DNA: TGCGCCAGCAGTGAGTCGTGGAGCTCCTACAATGAGCAGTTCTTC. The V call is TRBV10-1, the J call TRBJ2-1; D is unresolved. The CDR3 totals 15 residues. The germline gives CDR1 WNHNN, CDR2 SYGVQD (reference sequence). Trimming pared 0 bases from V and 0 bases from J, leaving 6 bases between.

The V call is TRBV28, the J call TRBJ2-5; D remains ambiguous. Trimming left V 5 bases short and J 5 bases short, with 9 bases between. This CDR3 comprises 12 residues. Per germline, CDR1 MDHEN and CDR2 SYDVKM. The CDR3 reads CASSQEWETQYF. The CDR3 DNA is TGTGCCAGCAGTCAAGAGTGGGAGACCCAGTACTTC.

The chain links TRBV5-1 to TRBJ1-4; a possible D gene is TRBD1 (5 bases). The CDR3 runs 13 residues. CDR1 SGHRS and CDR2 YFSETQ come from the germline V gene. Trimming left V 4 bases short and J 8 bases short, with 12 bases between. In DNA form, the CDR3 reads TGCGCCAGCAGCCCCCAGGGAGGCGAAAAACTGTTTTTT. This sequence encodes CASSPQGGEKLFF.

This chain links TRBV5-4 with TRBJ1-2; no definite D call. V was cut by 1 base and J by 0 bases, with 10 bases left in between. The CDR3 spans 15 residues. The germline V gene has CDR1 SGHNT and CDR2 YYREEE (reference sequence). The DNA for the CDR3 is TGTGCCAGCAGCTTGCGGCTAGAAGCTAACTATGGCTACACCTTC. This codes for CASSLRLEANYGYTF.

The V and J genes are TRBV7-9 and TRBJ2-7; no clear D. V lost 1 base, J lost 1 base, and 8 bases lay in between. The CDR3 length is 14 residues. Germline CDR1 SEHNR, CDR2 FQNEAQ (reference sequence). CDR3 coding DNA: TGTGCCAGCAGCTTAGTACATTCGTCCTACGAGCAGTACTTC. Translated, it gives CASSLVHSSYEQYF.

The chain couples TRBV15 to TRBJ2-7; TRBD2 matches 7 bases. The ends lost 2 bases at V and 6 bases at J; junction bases unmatched: 16. This CDR3 spans 17 amino acids. Germline V gene lookup returns CDR1 LNHNV and CDR2 YYDKDF (reference sequence). DNA for the CDR3: TGTGCCACCAGCAGATCCGGACTAGTGGGTCTAGTTGGCGAGCAGTACTTC. Its translation is CATSRSGLVGLVGEQYF.

This clone was seen only once. One junction end does not reproduce the germline sequence, and a read error may be involved. The chain links TRBV6-6 to TRBJ2-7, with TRBD1 matching over 8 bases. This CDR3 region has 15 residues. CDR1 MNHNY and CDR2 SVGAGI come from the germline V gene (reference sequence). The CDR3 bases are TGTGTCAGCAGTCCTCCCGGACAGGGCTCCTACGAGCAGTACTTC. It translates to CVSSPPGQGSYEQYF.

V usage is TRBV4-1 and J usage is TRBJ1-2, with a possible D match to TRBD1 (5 bases). The CDR3 is 14 residues long. Looked up from germline, CDR1 is MGHRA and CDR2 is YSYEKL. V was clipped by 4 bases and J by 8 bases, with 17 bases between them. This CDR3 reads CASSPRPGGSGYTF. The CDR3 nucleotides are TGCGCCAGCAGCCCACGTCCGGGGGGGAGCGGCTACACCTTC.

The genes are TRBV28 and TRBJ1-1; possible D gene TRBD1, 6 bases. Germline values: CDR1 MDHEN, CDR2 SYDVKM. This CDR3 has 16 amino acids. Trimming left V 6 bases short and J 3 bases short, with 20 bases between. The DNA for the CDR3 is TGTGCCAGCAGCCGAGGGGGGGGTTTTGTTGACACTGAAGCTTTCTTT. Protein sequence: CASSRGGGFVDTEAFF.

This clone has only a few counts. This chain links TRBV7-2 with TRBJ2-3; no definite D call. This CDR3 has 13 amino acids. The V end was cut by 5 bases, the J end by 6 bases, with 12 bases between. Looked up from germline, CDR1 is SGHTA and CDR2 is FQGNSA. The CDR3 coding sequence is TGTGCCAGCAGCCCGGATGCGGTGGATACGCAGTATTTT. This encodes CASSPDAVDTQYF. The variable domain in full, with the rest retrieved from reference TRBV7-2 and TRBJ2-3, is GAGVSQSPSNKVTEKGKDVELRCDPISGHTALYWYRQSLGQGLEFLIYFQGNSAPDKSGLPSDRFSAERTGGSVSTLTIQRTQQEDSAVYLCASSPDAVDTQYFGPGTRLTVL.

In this sample, this clone turned up once. The rearrangement joins TRBV7-2 to TRBJ2-1; 9 nucleotides line up with TRBD2. With 3 bases clipped from V and 2 bases from J, the junction kept 5 bases outside the gene matches. This CDR3 is built from 16 residues. CDR1 and CDR2 from the germline V gene are SGHTA and FQGNSA. As DNA, the CDR3 is TGTGCCAGCAGCTTTGGAAGCGGGGGGCCCTACAATGAGCAGTTCTTC. This encodes CASSFGSGGPYNEQFF. Using reference TRBV7-2 and TRBJ2-1 for the parts outside the CDR3, the full variable domain is GAGVSQSPSNKVTEKGKDVELRCDPISGHTALYWYRQSLGQGLEFLIYFQGNSAPDKSGLPSDRFSAERTGGSVSTLTIQRTQQEDSAVYLCASSFGSGGPYNEQFFGPGTRLTVL.

V gene TRBV5-6 combines with J gene TRBJ1-6; perhaps TRBD1 as D (5 bases). The CDR3 is made up of 14 amino acids. Between the trimmed V and J ends, which lost 4 bases and 9 bases, there was a span of 14 bases. Germline V gives CDR1 SGHDT, CDR2 YYEEEE. The CDR3 reads CASSRDRVGSPLHF. The CDR3 nucleotides are TGTGCCAGCAGCCGCGACAGAGTTGGTTCACCCCTCCACTTT.